The clone carrying this T cell receptor beta chain was counted a few times. From the RT-PCR reads, TCRdb called clonotypes with MiXCR, one entry per CDR3 protein. The sample includes about 780,000 distinct CDR3 sequences, around 18% of them seen just once. The sample originates from a study of response to subunit inactivated influenza vaccine. Trimming at V came to 5 bases and at J to 4 bases, leaving 4 bases not matched to a gene. There are 13 residues in the CDR3. Germline CDR1 is GTSNPN and CDR2 is SVGIG (reference sequence). Here the sequenced sample was PBMCs from blood, taken around 5 days after vaccination. This clonotype was sampled from a man in his fifties or sixties who received an inactivated influenza vaccine. The chain joins TRBV30 to TRBJ2-3; 9 nucleotides agree with TRBD1. This chain's CDR3 is CAWQTGGADTQYF. DNA for the CDR3: TGTGCCTGGCAGACAGGGGGGGCAGATACGCAGTATTTT. The full variable domain, rest sourced from reference TRBV30 and TRBJ2-3, is SQTIHQWPATLVQPVGSPLSLECTVEGTSNPNLYWYRQAAGRGLQLLFYSVGIGQISSEVPQNLSASRPQDRQFILSSKKLLLSDSGFYLCAWQTGGADTQYFGPGTRLTVL.